This TCR beta chain was observed in a study of blood T cell repertoires in COVID-19. In the study overall: Whether acute or convalescent, the COVID-19 samples came from the United States, Italy and Spain.

Assay used: immunoSEQ multiplex PCR; TCRdb lists only in-frame clones, some missing. Among some 110,000 clones listed, approximately 80% were seen once. CDR3 length: 13 amino acids. V dropped 5 bases and J dropped 7; count of bases not matched to a gene: 5. Germline lookup yields CDR1 SEHNR and CDR2 FQNEAQ (reference sequence). The sample taken for sequencing was peripheral blood. The clonotype was recovered from a man aged 60-69 years with acute or convalescent COVID-19. The gene calls are TRBV7-9 and TRBJ2-7; 10 nucleotides align to TRBD2. CDR3 sequence: CASSTSGIGEQYF. The CDR3 bases are TGTGCCAGCAGCACTAGCGGGATAGGGGAGCAGTACTTC.